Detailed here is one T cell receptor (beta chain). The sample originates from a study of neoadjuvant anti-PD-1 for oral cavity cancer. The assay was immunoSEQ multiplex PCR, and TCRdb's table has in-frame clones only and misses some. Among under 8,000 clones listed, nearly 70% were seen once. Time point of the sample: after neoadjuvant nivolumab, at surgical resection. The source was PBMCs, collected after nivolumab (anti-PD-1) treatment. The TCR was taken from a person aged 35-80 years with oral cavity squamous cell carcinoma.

CDR3 sequence reads: CASSLSGPTLFF. In DNA form, the CDR3 reads TGTGCCAGCAGTTTATCAGGCCCCACACTGTTTTTT. V gene TRBV28 combines with J gene TRBJ1-4; D gene ambiguous. V lost 1 base to trimming and J lost 13 bases, with 10 bases between them. The CDR3 covers 12 residues. Germline loops: CDR1 MDHEN, CDR2 SYDVKM.